The rows below give T cell receptor beta chains drawn from one sample of a study of Tregs in tolerant kidney transplant recipients. Produced via immunoSEQ multiplex PCR; TCRdb's table is partial and in-frame only. The sample holds 95,000 or so clones, 93% seen once. The sample in question was CD4+ T cells from blood (PBMCs), obtained 12 months after the transplant. The source of these receptors is a human patient who received a combined kidney and bone marrow transplant. Some of the T cells may derive from the graft donor. CDR3s include the opening cysteine and the closing phenylalanine or tryptophan. D genes are given only for firm matches. Where a row states a size, it is once, few, many or the class of an expanded clone; other rows omit it.

size: -; D: TRBD1; V: TRBV5-6; J: TRBJ2-1; CDR3: CASSLTPGQPYNEQFF; DNA: TGTGCCAGCAGCTTGACCCCGGGACAGCCCTACAATGAGCAGTTCTTC
size: -; D: -; V: TRBV10-3; J: TRBJ1-1; CDR3: CAISESTENTEAFF; DNA: TGTGCCATCAGTGAGTCGACAGAGAACACTGAAGCTTTCTTT
size: once; D: -; V: TRBV28; J: TRBJ2-1; CDR3: CASSSGQDYNEQFF; DNA: TGTGCCAGCAGCTCGGGACAAGATTACAATGAGCAGTTCTTC
size: -; D: TRBD1; V: TRBV11-3; J: TRBJ2-2; CDR3: CASSTGQGDTGELFF; DNA: TGTGCTTCCTCCACGGGACAGGGTGACACCGGGGAGCTGTTTTTT
size: -; D: -; V: TRBV2; J: TRBJ1-5; CDR3: CASSSGDYSNQPQHF; DNA: TGTGCCAGCAGTTCGGGGGATTATAGCAATCAGCCCCAGCATTTT
size: -; D: TRBD2; V: TRBV5-1; J: TRBJ2-7; CDR3: CASRDGTSGSTSYEQYF; DNA: TGCGCCAGCAGGGACGGGACTAGCGGGAGCACGTCCTACGAGCAGTACTTC
size: -; D: TRBD1; V: TRBV27; J: TRBJ1-1; CDR3: CASSLRTGGDTEAFF; DNA: TGTGCCAGCAGTTTACGTACAGGGGGCGACACTGAAGCTTTCTTT
size: -; D: TRBD2; V: TRBV7-9; J: TRBJ2-7; CDR3: CATGTSGSGYEQYF; DNA: TGTGCCACCGGGACTAGCGGGAGTGGGTACGAGCAGTACTTC
size: -; D: TRBD2; V: TRBV7-2; J: TRBJ2-1; CDR3: CASSLESTSVHNEQFF; DNA: TGTGCCAGCAGCTTAGAGTCGACTAGCGTACACAATGAGCAGTTCTTC
size: -; D: TRBD2; V: TRBV5-1; J: TRBJ2-3; CDR3: CASSLDPLAGGTDTQYF; DNA: TGCGCCAGCAGCTTGGATCCCCTAGCGGGAGGGACAGATACGCAGTATTTT
size: -; D: -; V: TRBV28; J: TRBJ1-1; CDR3: CASSFPGKTFF; DNA: TGTGCCAGCAGTTTTCCAGGGAAAACTTTCTTT
size: -; D: -; V: TRBV4-1; J: TRBJ2-1; CDR3: CASSQKSVRGSYNEQFF; DNA: TGCGCCAGCAGCCAAAAATCCGTCCGGGGCTCCTACAATGAGCAGTTCTTC
size: -; D: TRBD2; V: TRBV7-3; J: TRBJ2-2; CDR3: CASKGTSGGPGTGELFF; DNA: TGTGCCAGCAAGGGAACTAGCGGGGGGCCCGGGACCGGGGAGCTGTTTTTT
size: -; D: -; V: TRBV7-9; J: TRBJ2-2; CDR3: CASSSGRTGELFF; DNA: TGTGCCAGCAGCTCAGGGAGGACCGGGGAGCTGTTTTTT
size: -; D: -; V: TRBV11-3; J: TRBJ2-4; CDR3: CASSERTPAKNIQYF; DNA: TGTGCCAGCAGCGAACGGACTCCAGCCAAAAACATTCAGTACTTC
size: -; D: -; V: TRBV18; J: TRBJ2-7; CDR3: CASSPSRTYEQYF; DNA: TGTGCCAGCTCACCAAGCAGGACCTACGAGCAGTACTTC
size: -; D: TRBD1; V: TRBV6-5; J: TRBJ2-7; CDR3: CASSYSRDRGLSEQYF; DNA: TGTGCCAGCAGTTACAGCCGGGACAGGGGCCTCTCCGAGCAGTACTTC
size: -; D: -; V: TRBV6-6; J: TRBJ2-2; CDR3: CASRGAMIGELFF; DNA: TGTGCCAGCAGGGGGGCTATGATCGGGGAGCTGTTTTTT
size: -; D: -; V: TRBV4-2; J: TRBJ2-3; CDR3: CASSQDRRITDTQYF; DNA: TGTGCCAGCAGCCAAGATAGGCGGATCACAGATACGCAGTATTTT
size: -; D: TRBD2; V: TRBV7-3; J: TRBJ2-7; CDR3: CASSLTRTSGTYEQYF; DNA: TGTGCCAGCAGCTTAACCAGGACTAGCGGGACCTACGAGCAGTACTTC
size: -; D: -; V: TRBV6-6; J: TRBJ2-7; CDR3: CASSATGLSAEQYF; DNA: TGTGCCAGCAGTGCCACAGGTCTCAGTGCGGAGCAGTACTTC
size: once; D: -; V: TRBV7-4; J: TRBJ2-5; CDR3: CASSSPPWGLAKETQYF; DNA: TGTGCCAGCAGCTCCCCACCCTGGGGACTCGCAAAAGAGACCCAGTACTTC
size: -; D: -; V: TRBV11-3; J: TRBJ1-3; CDR3: CASSTGSGNTIYF; DNA: TGTGCCAGCAGTACAGGCTCTGGAAACACCATATATTTT
size: few; D: TRBD1; V: TRBV4-3; J: TRBJ1-6; CDR3: CASSRAGQGISPLHF; DNA: TGCGCCAGCAGCCGGGCGGGACAGGGGATCTCACCCCTCCACTTT
size: -; D: -; V: TRBV5-1; J: TRBJ1-1; CDR3: CASSPSPQIMNTEAFF; DNA: TGCGCCAGCAGCCCCAGCCCACAGATAATGAACACTGAAGCTTTCTTT
size: -; D: -; V: TRBV4-3; J: TRBJ1-5; CDR3: CASSPYLTSVYSNQPQHF; DNA: TGCGCCAGCAGCCCTTACCTAACTTCGGTTTATAGCAATCAGCCCCAGCATTTT
size: -; D: -; V: TRBV18; J: TRBJ1-5; CDR3: CASSNSNQPQHF; DNA: TGTGCCAGCTCAAACAGTAATCAGCCCCAGCATTTT
size: -; D: -; V: TRBV4-2; J: TRBJ2-7; CDR3: CASSPVVSAYEQYF; DNA: TGTGCCAGCAGCCCGGTGGTAAGCGCCTACGAGCAGTACTTC
size: -; D: -; V: TRBV6-1; J: TRBJ2-7; CDR3: CASTRRGEQYF; DNA: TGTGCCAGCACCCGAAGGGGCGAGCAGTACTTC